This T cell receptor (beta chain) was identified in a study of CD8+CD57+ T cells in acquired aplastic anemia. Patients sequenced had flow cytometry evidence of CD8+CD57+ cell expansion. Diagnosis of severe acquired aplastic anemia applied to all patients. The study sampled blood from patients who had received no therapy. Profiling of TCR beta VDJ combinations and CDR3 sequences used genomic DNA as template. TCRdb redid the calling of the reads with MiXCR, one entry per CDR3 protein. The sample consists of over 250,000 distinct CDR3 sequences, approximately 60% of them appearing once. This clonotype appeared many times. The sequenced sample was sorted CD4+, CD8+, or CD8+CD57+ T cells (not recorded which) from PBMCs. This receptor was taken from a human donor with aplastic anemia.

CDR3 sequence (DNA): TGTGCCAGCAGGGTCCAACTAGCGGGGGGGGAGACCCAGTACTTC. This translates into CASRVQLAGGETQYF. The chain links TRBV6-1 to TRBJ2-5; 13 bases line up with TRBD2. V dropped 6 bases and J dropped 5; count of bases not matched to a gene: 6. CDR1 and CDR2 (germline): MNHNS, SASEGT. The CDR3 covers 15 residues.